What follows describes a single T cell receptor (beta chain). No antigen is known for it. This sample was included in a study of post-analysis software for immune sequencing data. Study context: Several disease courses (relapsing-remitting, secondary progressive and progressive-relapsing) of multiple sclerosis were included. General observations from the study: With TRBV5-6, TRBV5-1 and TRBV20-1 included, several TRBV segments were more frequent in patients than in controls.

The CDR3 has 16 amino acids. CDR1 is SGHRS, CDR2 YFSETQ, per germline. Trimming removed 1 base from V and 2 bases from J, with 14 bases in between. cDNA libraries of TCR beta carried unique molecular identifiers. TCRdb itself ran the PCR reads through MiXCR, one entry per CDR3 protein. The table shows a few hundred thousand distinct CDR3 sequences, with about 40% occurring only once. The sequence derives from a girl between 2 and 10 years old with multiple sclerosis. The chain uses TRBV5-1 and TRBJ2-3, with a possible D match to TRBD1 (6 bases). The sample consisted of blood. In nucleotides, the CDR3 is TGCGCCAGCAGCTTGTCCATTTTGGGGGCCACAGATACGCAGTATTTT. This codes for CASSLSILGATDTQYF.